Listed here are 9 T cell receptor beta chains from one sample, sequenced in a study of blood T cells in healthy people across ages. Primed by a sample-barcoded 5' primer and a J-beta primer mix, a second PCR proceeded for about 6 to 12 cycles. TCRdb re-called the 5' RACE reads with MiXCR, one entry per CDR3 protein. The table lists hundreds of thousands of distinct CDR3 sequences, 62% of them singletons. The sequencing sample was made of blood. These receptors were collected from a man aged 25-45 years in good health.

This clonotype has more than one count but fewer than ten. The chain joins TRBV4-3 to TRBJ2-3; no clear D. Trimming removed 0 bases at V and 4 bases at J, with 11 bases between. Germline V gives CDR1 LGHNA, CDR2 YSLEER. The CDR3 length is 15 residues. The CDR3, as DNA: TGCGCCAGCAGCCAAGATAGGGTAGGGTCAGATACGCAGTATTTT. Its translation is CASSQDRVGSDTQYF.

The gene calls are TRBV5-1 and TRBJ2-7; weak D call: TRBD2 (5 bases). The CDR3 totals 14 residues. Germline CDR1 reads SGHRS; CDR2 reads YFSETQ. V lost 4 bases to trimming and J lost 0 bases, with 11 bases between them. The DNA for the CDR3 is TGCGCCAGCAGCCCGGACTTTTCCTCCTACGAGCAGTACTTC. It translates to CASSPDFSSYEQYF.

The genes are TRBV18 and TRBJ1-1; D perhaps matches TRBD1 (6 bases). Germline CDR1 and CDR2: KGHSH and LQKENI. The CDR3 extends over 15 amino acids. Between the trimmed V and J ends, which lost 4 bases and 3 bases, there was a span of 15 bases. The CDR3 DNA is TGTGCCAGCTCACGATCCAGGGGTGAGGACACTGAAGCTTTCTTT. It yields the protein CASSRSRGEDTEAFF.

The chain combines TRBV15 with TRBJ2-7, with TRBD2 matching 7 bases. The ends lost 0 bases at V and 4 bases at J; junction bases unmatched: 3. Germline CDR1 is LNHNV and CDR2 is YYDKDF (reference sequence). The CDR3 totals 14 residues. DNA of the CDR3: TGTGCCACCAGCAGAGATCAGGGAGGGTACGAGCAGTACTTC. Protein sequence: CATSRDQGGYEQYF. The full variable domain, completed using reference TRBV15 and TRBJ2-7, is DAMVIQNPRYQVTQFGKPVTLSCSQTLNHNVMYWYQQKSSQAPKLLFHYYDKDFNNEADTPDNFQSRRPNTSFCFLDIRSPGLGDTAMYLCATSRDQGGYEQYFGPGTRLTVT.

The V gene is TRBV6-2 or TRBV6-3, the J gene TRBJ2-5; D is possibly TRBD2 (6 bases). Germline V gives CDR1 MNHEY, CDR2 SVGEGT. V lost 7 bases, J lost 1 base, and 13 bases lay in between. CDR3 length: 14 residues. The CDR3 region has the DNA TGTGCCAGCATCAACGGGGGAGCCCAAGAGACCCAGTACTTC. Encoded protein: CASINGGAQETQYF.

This chain uses TRBV11-1 with TRBJ2-1, with TRBD2 matching 11 bases. Germline V gene sequence: CDR1 SGHAT, CDR2 FQDESV (reference sequence). V shed 3 bases and J 4 bases; nucleotides not matched to a gene: 8. This CDR3 has 17 residues. This CDR3 is CASSFLAGGTTYNEQFF. CDR3 sequence (DNA): TGTGCCAGCAGCTTCCTAGCGGGGGGAACTACTTACAATGAGCAGTTCTTC.

The chain uses TRBV5-1 and TRBJ2-1; D call uncertain. The CDR3 runs to 13 residues. V shed 5 bases and J shed 6 bases, with 12 bases lying between them. Per germline, CDR1 SGHRS and CDR2 YFSETQ. DNA for the CDR3: TGCGCCAGCAGAGGATTGACGGGCAATGAGCAGTTCTTC. It specifies CASRGLTGNEQFF.

The V call is TRBV6-2 or TRBV6-3, the J call TRBJ2-5; D might be TRBD2 (5 bases). The end of the DNA fits TRBJ2-7 better, so the J call may be wrong. This CDR3 region has 11 residues. Germline CDR1 MNHEY, CDR2 SVGEGT. The CDR3 loop is CASREDYEQYF. The CDR3 DNA is TGTGCCAGCAGGGAGGATTACGAGCAGTACTTC.

This clonotype was observed a few times. The V and J genes are TRBV27 and TRBJ2-7; D is unresolved. Deletions cut 0 bases from V and 10 bases from J, with 13 bases between. CDR1 is MNHEY, CDR2 SMNVEV, per germline (reference sequence). The CDR3 consists of 13 residues. The CDR3 bases are TGTGCCAGCAGTTTATCGATCTACTCCGATCAGTACTTC. Amino acids: CASSLSIYSDQYF.